A single sample gave rise to the 10 T cell receptor beta chains below, sequenced in a study of cytomegalovirus exposure and HLA in healthy donors. A multiplex PCR was run with 60 Vbeta primers and 13 Jbeta primers. Some clones are missing from TCRdb's copy, which holds only in-frame ones; the method was immunoSEQ multiplex PCR. This table holds about 140,000 clones, 50% to 75% found once. The sample taken for sequencing was PBMCs. These receptors all stem from a woman aged 40 to 50 in good health and CMV-seronegative.

The chain has TRBV2 and TRBJ1-6, with TRBD1 matching over 9 bases. V shed 1 base and J 10 bases; nucleotides not matched to a gene: 8. CDR1 and CDR2 from the germline V gene are SNHLY and FYNNEI. This CDR3 spans 16 amino acids. Here the CDR3 DNA reads TGTGCCAGCAGTGAAGAGAACGGGACAGGGAGATCACCCCTCCACTTT. Amino acids: CASSEENGTGRSPLHF.

This clone turned up a few times. The chain uses TRBV10-1 and TRBJ1-6, with D tentatively TRBD1 (5 bases). Germline CDR1 WNHNN, CDR2 SYGVQD (reference sequence). V lost 3 bases and J lost 0, with 18 bases in between. The CDR3 sequence is 19 residues long. The CDR3: CASSESFGNRRSYNSPLHF. For the CDR3, the DNA is TGCGCCAGCAGTGAAAGTTTTGGAAACAGGCGCTCCTATAATTCACCCCTCCACTTT.

V is TRBV11-2 and J is TRBJ2-7, with D maybe TRBD1 (6 bases). Trimming left V 5 bases short and J 2 bases short, with 22 bases between. The CDR3 has 17 residues. Germline values: CDR1 SGHAT, CDR2 FQNNGV. The CDR3 region has the DNA TGTGCCAGCAGCCCTCGACAGGTGCTCCAACTCCCCTACGAGCAGTACTTC. Its protein product is CASSPRQVLQLPYEQYF.

The CDR3 loop reads CASSPPSGRARRQYF. The CDR3 DNA reads as TGTGCCAGCAGCCCCCCTAGCGGGAGGGCGAGGAGGCAGTATTTT. The rearrangement links TRBV7-9 to TRBJ2-3; 12 bases map to TRBD2. Losses at the gene ends were 5 bases for V and 11 bases for J; bases not matched to a gene: 11. This CDR3 is 15 amino acids long. Germline V lookup: CDR1 SEHNR, CDR2 FQNEAQ (reference sequence).

V and J are TRBV5-6 and TRBJ2-7; 8 bases match TRBD2. The CDR3 is 15 residues long. Germline-derived CDR1 and CDR2 are SGHDT and YYEEEE. Losses at the gene ends were 2 bases for V and 7 bases for J; bases not matched to a gene: 11. The CDR3 loop is CASSFGLAGLQEQYF. The CDR3 DNA is TGTGCCAGCAGCTTCGGGCTAGCGGGCCTTCAAGAGCAGTACTTC.

This clone was recorded only once. The V call is TRBV7-2, the J call TRBJ1-1, with D unclear. V shed 5 bases and J shed 5 bases, with 12 bases lying between them. The germline gives CDR1 SGHTA, CDR2 FQGNSA. This CDR3 spans 13 amino acids. DNA for the CDR3: TGTGCCAGCAGCAGTTACAGAAGGACTGAAGCTTTCTTT. Amino acid sequence: CASSSYRRTEAFF.

In this sample, this clone turned up once. The rearrangement joins TRBV18 to TRBJ1-2, with D possibly matching TRBD1 (6 bases). The germline V gene has CDR1 KGHSH and CDR2 LQKENI. This CDR3 comprises 15 residues. Trimming shortened V by 3 bases and J by 8 bases, and 19 bases separated the two germline ends. The CDR3 sequence: CASSPNRDTAYGYTF. The DNA of the CDR3 is TGTGCCAGCTCACCGAACCGGGACACGGCATACGGCTACACCTTC.

The V and J genes are TRBV9 and TRBJ1-5; D may be TRBD1 (6 bases). The CDR3 has 16 amino acids. The V gene lost 0 bases and the J gene lost 6 bases, with 16 bases spanning the gap. Germline assignment: CDR1 SGDLS and CDR2 YYNGEE. The DNA of the CDR3 is TGTGCCAGCAGCGTAGAGGGGGGGCTAGGGTCTCAGCCCCAGCATTTT. This encodes CASSVEGGLGSQPQHF.

The V and J genes are TRBV29-1 and TRBJ1-1; D gene ambiguous. Germline V gene sequence: CDR1 SQVTM, CDR2 ANQGSEA. Trimming pared 3 bases from V and 7 bases from J, leaving 12 bases between. The CDR3 has 12 residues. The CDR3 DNA follows: TGCAGCGTTGAGGAAGGCGGACTTGAAGCTTTCTTT. It translates to CSVEEGGLEAFF.

The rearrangement uses TRBV15 and TRBJ1-2; D gene unclear. Germline V gene sequence: CDR1 LNHNV, CDR2 YYDKDF (reference sequence). V gave up 6 bases and J gave up 0 bases, with 11 bases separating them. CDR3 size: 14 residues. The DNA of the CDR3 is TGTGCCACCAGTCGACAAGGTACTAACTATGGCTACACCTTC. Translating it yields CATSRQGTNYGYTF.